Listed here is a single T cell receptor (beta chain). The antigen is not known. The data were obtained in a study of cytomegalovirus exposure and HLA in healthy donors. The study, taken as a whole, reports: Testing in vitro showed three CMV-associated chains specific for CMV antigens. Rarity marked most TCR sequences, yet some public TCRs occurred in many donors.

Germline trimming cut 5 bases from V and 4 bases from J; bases unmatched to any gene: 7. The CDR3 loop spans 15 amino acids. Germline V lookup: CDR1 MDHEN, CDR2 SYDVKM. Sequencing used immunoSEQ multiplex PCR; TCRdb keeps in-frame clones, though not all of them. In the table there are 150,000 to 180,000 clones, approximately 86% of which are singletons. This clonotype originated in a human donor in good health. The material sequenced was PBMCs. The chain joins TRBV28 to TRBJ2-3; TRBD1 aligns across 9 bases. This chain's CDR3 is CASSQPGQGSDTQYF. The CDR3 DNA follows: TGTGCCAGCAGTCAACCGGGACAGGGCTCAGATACGCAGTATTTT. Looking up the rest from reference TRBV28 and TRBJ2-3 gives the full variable domain: DVKVTQSSRYLVKRTGEKVFLECVQDMDHENMFWYRQDPGLGLRLIYFSYDVKMKEKGDIPEGYSVSREKKERFSLILESASTNQTSMYLCASSQPGQGSDTQYFGPGTRLTVL.